This T cell receptor beta chain was documented in a study of cytomegalovirus exposure and HLA in healthy donors. Findings of the study overall: It was reported that the classifier diagnosed cytomegalovirus status with high specificity and sensitivity in both the original and validation cohorts. Rare sequences made up most TCRs, while some public TCRs were found in many donors.

The CDR3 consists of 14 residues. Between the trimmed V and J ends, which lost 5 bases and 0 bases, there was a span of 11 bases. The V gene's germline CDR1 is SGHRS and CDR2 YFSETQ. The count of this clone is one. Its cognate antigen is unknown. Generated by immunoSEQ multiplex PCR, the TCRdb table keeps only in-frame clones and is missing some. The sample records 110,000 to 150,000 clones, more than 85% being singletons. The sequence derives from a man younger than 30 in good health and CMV-seronegative. Sequences were obtained from PBMCs. The J gene is TRBJ1-1, the V gene TRBV5-1; the D gene is possibly TRBD1 (6 bases). DNA of the CDR3: TGCGCCAGCAGGAGAGGACAGTTGAACACTGAAGCTTTCTTT. Translation gives CASRRGQLNTEAFF.